This record covers a single T cell receptor beta chain. TCRdb's copy holds only in-frame clones and misses some; the assay was immunoSEQ multiplex PCR. The sample includes fewer than 65,000 clones, about 88% of them seen just once. These data originate in a study of blood T cell repertoires in COVID-19. Study details: Sites in the United States, Italy and Spain provided acute and convalescent COVID-19 samples. The cDNA or gDNA used as material had been derived from T cells, B-cell-depleted T cells, or PBMCs.

The CDR3 spans 14 residues. CDR1 and CDR2 from the germline V gene are MNHEY and SVGAGI. With 4 bases clipped from V and 4 bases from J, the junction kept 6 bases outside the gene matches. The receptor was derived from a man aged 60 to 69 with acute or convalescent COVID-19. Sequenced input: peripheral blood. The chain employs TRBV6-5 and TRBJ1-1; 7 nucleotides line up with TRBD1. The CDR3 here is CASSFDRVTTEAFF. Written as DNA, the CDR3 is TGTGCCAGCAGTTTCGACAGGGTAACCACTGAAGCTTTCTTT.